This record looks at one T cell receptor beta chain sequence and its context. Profiled with immunoSEQ multiplex PCR; TCRdb holds only in-frame clones, not every one. The data show fewer than 350,000 clones, 85% seen once. The data originate from a study of blood T cell repertoires in COVID-19. Individuals aged roughly 18 to 95 years were recruited from about two dozen US areas. Membership in each cohort depended on participant-reported clinical history. Those designated as exposed participants met a COVID-19 case within 2 weeks before study entry. Germline V CDR1 and CDR2: SGHRS, YFSETQ. This CDR3 contains 14 residues. V dropped 3 bases and J dropped 11 bases, with 20 bases sitting between them.

This sequence joins TRBV5-1 and TRBJ1-1; a possible D gene is TRBD1 (6 bases). The sample was PBMCs or T cells enriched from blood (not recorded which). This clonotype was obtained from a woman in her 30s who had been exposed to COVID-19. CDR3 bases: TGCGCCAGCAGCTCATCCCTAAACAGGGCGAAGGCTTTCTTT. Protein: CASSSSLNRAKAFF.